This T cell receptor (beta chain) was observed in a study of shared clonotypes between healthy human individuals (dated by TCRdb to 2018 to 2021). In terms of the full investigation: Two women and three men aged 18 to 49 years were included in the cohort. Libraries were prepared and TCR repertoires were sequenced by different laboratories using diverse techniques, in order to increase sequencing depth and limit assay-specific biases. The study deeply sequenced blood TCR repertoires of about 5 healthy adults to estimate repertoire size and the extent of clonotype sharing between individuals. For each donor, three plates each were used for CD4 naive and CD4 memory, two plates were used for CD8 naive, and one plate was used for CD8 memory. Between about 0.8 and 9.5 billion PBMCs per donor were obtained by leukapheresis.

As concerns this clone: The clone's antigen remains unknown. Per-base qualities were not stored, and no clone one base away is much larger.

Broad study findings and their caveats: Only blood was sampled, and tissue TCR repertoires likely differ from those in blood. Higher generation probabilities were observed for clonotypes shared by all four sorted-subset donors than for non-shared clonotypes. Naive subsets generally had larger estimated clonotype richness than memory subsets. Even with the large sequencing depth, rarefaction of the sorted-subset datasets indicated that sequencing was incomplete. Because the study included a small number of donors, the genetic and exposure-history diversity represented was limited. Across four donors, around 5% of naive CD4, over 3% of naive CD8, 2.3% of memory CD4, and under 0.45% of memory CD8 clonotypes were shared. Pairwise subsampling led to the expectation that sequencing depth would affect the degree of clonotype sharing among donors.

The donors were healthy, HIV-negative adults who had no recently reported acute infections or vaccinations. Every donor was a Caucasian adult residing in Nashville, Tennessee, USA. Magnetic negative selection was used to enrich CD4+ T cells, after which naive cells were positively selected on CD45RA and the negative fraction became the memory subset. Blood was collected by leukapheresis, and PBMCs were isolated by Ficoll-Histopaque density gradient centrifugation and then cryopreserved in liquid nitrogen vapor phase. Purity and quantity of every magnetically sorted T cell population were checked by analytical flow cytometry. From each sorted fraction, genomic DNA was isolated and quantified by UV absorbance on a Nanodrop 2000c. The CDR1 and CDR2 encoded by the germline V gene are SNHLY and FYNNEI. The CDR3 runs 12 amino acids, cysteine and phenylalanine included. The only DNA kept is the CDR3, 36 bases in frame from the first base. V loses 5 bases of germline sequence and J loses 6 bases, and the interval between the two ends is 11 bases.

TCR CDR3 regions were amplified from genomic DNA by multiplex PCR using the deep immunoSEQ assay. Genomic DNA extracted from each cell subset was distributed evenly over all wells of several immunoSEQ 96-well plates, and each plate served as one replicate. For sorted subsets, approximately 0.2 ug of genomic DNA, equivalent to 25,000 to 30,000 T cell genomes, went into each replicate PCR. The purified libraries were quantified using a Qubit 3.0 fluorometer, sized with a Bioanalyzer 2100, and then quantified again using the KAPA Library Quantification kit. Each immunoSEQ 96-well plate was sequenced on its own single-read 150-cycle Illumina NextSeq 550 flow cell. The original methods were these. Because only junctional sequences without quality scores were contained in the immunoSEQ output, filtering matching that applied to full-length reads could not be performed. Sequences were annotated with PyIR, a Python wrapper for IgBLAST v1.9, and V/J genes and CDR3 were assigned using IMGT germline references. Reads were filtered out if the reads had weak V/J assignments (E-value above 1e-6), no CDR3, stop codons, out-of-frame junctions, or ambiguous translated residues. V3J clonotypes were defined as sequences sharing the same inferred V gene, J gene, and CDR3 amino acid sequence. Percentage overlap between repertoires was computed as shared unique clonotypes divided by the size of the smaller repertoire. RTK rarefaction, the Chao1 estimator, and Recon v2.1 estimates of unobserved clonotypes were used to assess repertoire richness. Generation probabilities for all TCRbeta clonotypes obtained by the gDNA method from a handful of donors were computed using OLGA. In its TCRdb copy, this immuneACCESS table keeps in-frame sequences only and misses some clones. Where compared with another copy, unresolved V genes explain less than half of these, and the others have no known cause. V, J and clone size were drawn from that table, and D and trimming were deduced from the DNA. Here the sample has 400,000 to 600,000 clones; about 96% occur a single time. The top ten hold around 0.066% of the sample.

The V and J segments used are TRBV2 and TRBJ2-7; the D gene is perhaps TRBD2, from 6 matching bases. The sample taken for sequencing was naive CD4+ T cells sorted from blood. The meaning of the sample's cell subset or site label: CD45RA+ positively selected. This TCR derives from a woman in her 30s in good health. The CDR3 region: CASSPWGVEQYF. The bases read TGTGCCAGCAGTCCCTGGGGGGTCGAGCAGTACTTC.